The 19 T cell receptor beta chains reported below all come from one sample, sequenced in a study of blood T cell repertoires in COVID-19. Only in-frame clones appear in the TCRdb table, and some are missing; sequencing was by immunoSEQ multiplex PCR. The sample has about 62,000 clones, roughly 90% seen once; the top ten hold 0.95% to 1.5%. Sequencing was carried out using peripheral blood. All receptors derive from a woman aged 60-75 years with acute or convalescent COVID-19.

The chain uses TRBV7-9 and TRBJ2-5; the D is unclear. Germline CDR1 SEHNR, CDR2 FQNEAQ (reference sequence). This CDR3 is 14 amino acids long. V lost 4 bases to trimming and J lost 0 bases, with 9 bases between them. The CDR3 nucleotides read TGTGCCAGCAGCTCCACACAGTACCAAGAGACCCAGTACTTC. It codes for CASSSTQYQETQYF.

This clone was found a few times. The V and J genes are TRBV5-1 and TRBJ1-1; D uncertain. There are 13 residues in the CDR3. Germline values: CDR1 SGHRS, CDR2 YFSETQ. The V end was cut by 1 base, the J end by 3 bases, with 7 bases between. The CDR3: CASSLLTDTEAFF. CDR3 nucleotides: TGCGCCAGCAGCTTGCTAACAGACACTGAAGCTTTCTTT. Complete variable domain (other parts from reference TRBV5-1 and TRBJ1-1): KAGVTQTPRYLIKTRGQQVTLSCSPISGHRSVSWYQQTPGQGLQFLFEYFSETQRNKGNFPGRFSGRQFSNSRSEMNVSTLELGDSALYLCASSLLTDTEAFFGQGTRLTVV.

The chain uses TRBV25-1 and TRBJ2-1; 10 positions match TRBD2. CDR1 is MGHDK, CDR2 SYGVNS, per germline. The CDR3 spans 18 residues. Unmatched junction bases numbered 5, after V lost 0 bases and J lost 0 bases. CDR3 loop: CASSEYPLAGASYNEQFF. In nucleotides, the CDR3 is TGTGCCAGCAGTGAATATCCCCTAGCGGGAGCCTCCTACAATGAGCAGTTCTTC.

The J gene is TRBJ2-3, the V gene TRBV1; TRBD2 was called by the table and not checked on the DNA. TRBV1 is described as a pseudogene. The CDR3 length is 16 residues. The CDR3 is CTSSPYRAGDTDTQYF. Written as DNA, the CDR3 is TGCACCAGCAGTCCTTATCGAGCGGGGGACACAGATACGCAGTATTTT.

This chain joins TRBV28 and TRBJ1-2; no definite D call. Trimming shortened V by 3 bases and J by 3 bases, and 17 bases separated the two germline ends. There are 16 residues in the CDR3. Germline V gives CDR1 MDHEN, CDR2 SYDVKM. The CDR3 bases are TGTGCCAGCAGTTTTGGAGGGAATAAGGCCGACTATGGCTACACCTTC. Amino acids: CASSFGGNKADYGYTF.

V and J are TRBV6-5 and TRBJ2-5; TRBD2 is a possible D gene (6 bases). The V end lost 1 base, the J end lost 5 bases, and 14 bases lay between the germline ends. Germline CDR1 and CDR2: MNHEY and SVGAGI. The CDR3 is 15 residues long. CDR3 sequence reads: CASSYLARDGETQYF. CDR3 coding DNA: TGTGCCAGCAGTTACTTGGCGCGGGACGGGGAGACCCAGTACTTC.

This chain connects TRBV28 to TRBJ2-5; maybe TRBD2 (5 bases). Trimming left V 6 bases short and J 4 bases short, with 12 bases between. The germline V gene has CDR1 MDHEN and CDR2 SYDVKM. CDR3 length: 13 residues. This CDR3 is CASRASPIETQYF. In nucleotides, the CDR3 is TGTGCCAGCAGGGCTAGCCCCATAGAGACCCAGTACTTC.

The chain combines TRBV2 with TRBJ2-3, with a possible D match to TRBD2 (5 bases). The CDR3 consists of 16 residues. The germline gives CDR1 SNHLY, CDR2 FYNNEI. Trimming shortened V by 7 bases and J by 4 bases, and 21 bases separated the two germline ends. The CDR3 loop reads CASTRKGGGVPDTQYF. As DNA, the CDR3 is TGTGCCAGCACCAGAAAAGGTGGAGGTGTTCCAGATACGCAGTATTTT.

The DNA of the CDR3 is TGTGCCACCGCGACTAGCGGGGGCCTTCAAGAGACCCAGTACTTC. Translation: CATATSGGLQETQYF. This rearrangement joins TRBV19 to TRBJ2-5, with TRBD2 identical over 12 bases. CDR3 size: 15 residues. V was clipped by 10 bases and J by 2 bases; unmatched bases: 8. CDR1 and CDR2 (germline): LNHDA, SQIVND (reference sequence).

The gene calls are TRBV7-8 and TRBJ2-5; D ambiguous. Germline V gives CDR1 SGHVS, CDR2 FQNEAQ. Trimming shortened V by 5 bases and J by 12 bases, and 16 bases separated the two germline ends. The CDR3 extends over 12 amino acids. CDR3 sequence (DNA): TGTGCCAGCAGCCCTGGTAACCCGAGAAAGTACTTC. Translated, it gives CASSPGNPRKYF.

The chain has TRBV7-3 and TRBJ2-2, with 8 bases fitting TRBD1. Per germline, CDR1 SGHTA and CDR2 FQGTGA. This CDR3 is 13 amino acids long. V was pared by 5 bases and J by 6 bases, with 2 bases of the junction left unmatched. CDR3 loop: CASSVTGAGELFF. The CDR3 DNA is TGTGCCAGCAGCGTGACAGGGGCCGGGGAGCTGTTTTTT.

The CDR3 DNA follows: TGTGCCAGCAGGCAACAGGGTGACGAGCAGTACGTC. Encoded protein: CASRQQGDEQYV. The chain uses TRBV6-5 and TRBJ2-7, with a possible D match to TRBD1 (6 bases). The length of the CDR3 is 12 residues. Germline V gene lookup returns CDR1 MNHEY and CDR2 SVGAGI. Trimming removed 6 bases from V and 5 bases from J, with 11 bases in between.

The V gene is TRBV12-3 or TRBV12-4, the J gene TRBJ1-1, with TRBD1 matching over 7 bases. This CDR3 comprises 13 residues. The J segment lost 4 bases and the V segment lost 3 bases, leaving 2 bases of the junction unmatched. The CDR3 DNA follows: TGTGCCAGCAGTTTCAACAGGGGCACTGAAGCTTTCTTT. Protein sequence: CASSFNRGTEAFF.

This clone is a singleton in its sample. The rearrangement links TRBV14 to TRBJ1-4; 9 bases are shared with TRBD1. V shed 4 bases, J shed 0 bases, and the junction held 6 bases outside the gene matches. Germline V gives CDR1 SGHDN, CDR2 FVKESK. The CDR3 sequence is 17 residues long. In DNA, the CDR3 is TGTGCCAGCAGCCGAAGGACAGGGGAGACAACTAATGAAAAACTGTTTTTT. This codes for CASSRRTGETTNEKLFF.

This chain links TRBV5-1 with TRBJ2-3, with 7 bases matching TRBD2. The V and J ends lost 0 bases and 1 base, in that order; junction bases with no gene match: 11. This CDR3 is 18 amino acids long. Germline-derived CDR1 and CDR2 are SGHRS and YFSETQ. The CDR3 DNA reads TGCGCCAGCAGCTTGGGGGTTCGCGGGAGAGGGGGCACAGATACGCAGTATTTT. Residues: CASSLGVRGRGGTDTQYF.

The J gene is TRBJ2-2, the V gene TRBV5-4; 11 nucleotides align to TRBD2. The V segment lost 0 bases and the J segment 7 bases; nucleotides outside the gene matches: 5. The germline V gene encodes CDR1 SGHNT and CDR2 YYREEE (reference sequence). CDR3 size: 16 residues. The CDR3, as DNA: TGTGCCAGCAGCTTGGAGTTAGCGGGAGGGGTCGGGGAGCTGTTTTTT. The encoded protein is CASSLELAGGVGELFF.

The gene calls are TRBV11-2 and TRBJ2-5; 7 bases are a match to TRBD2. J gave up 5 bases and V 7 bases, and 19 bases lay outside the gene matches. Per germline, CDR1 SGHAT and CDR2 FQNNGV. This CDR3 has 17 amino acids. CDR3 sequence: CASTVRSVAGLGETQYF. In DNA, the CDR3 is TGTGCCAGCACCGTGCGGTCGGTAGCGGGTCTCGGGGAGACCCAGTACTTC. The full variable domain, in which reference TRBV11-2 and TRBJ2-5 provide the parts outside the CDR3, is EAGVAQSPRYKIIEKRQSVAFWCNPISGHATLYWYQQILGQGPKLLIQFQNNGVVDDSQLPKDRFSAERLKGVDSTLKIQPAKLEDSAVYLCASTVRSVAGLGETQYFGPGTRLLVL.

The rearrangement uses TRBV27 and TRBJ2-7; 7 bases are a match to TRBD1. V dropped 10 bases and J dropped 2; count of bases not matched to a gene: 14. CDR1 and CDR2 from the germline V gene are MNHEY and SMNVEV (reference sequence). The CDR3 extends over 15 amino acids. In nucleotides, the CDR3 is TGTGCCACGAAGGGACAGTCCGACCCTACCTACGAGCAGTACGTC. Amino acids: CATKGQSDPTYEQYV.

The chain uses TRBV12-3 or TRBV12-4 and TRBJ1-2; tentative D call: TRBD1 (6 bases). Trimming left V 6 bases short and J 7 bases short, with 12 bases between. This CDR3 is built from 12 residues. The CDR3 protein is CASRLTGLGYTF. In nucleotides, the CDR3 is TGTGCCAGCAGACTAACAGGGCTTGGCTACACCTTC.